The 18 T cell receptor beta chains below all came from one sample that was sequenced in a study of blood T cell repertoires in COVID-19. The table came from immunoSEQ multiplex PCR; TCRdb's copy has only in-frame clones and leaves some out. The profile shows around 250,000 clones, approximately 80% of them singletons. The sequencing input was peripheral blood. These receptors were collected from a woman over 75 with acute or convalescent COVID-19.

The CDR3 reads CASSRTVKETQYF. The CDR3 coding sequence is TGTGCCAGCTCACGGACTGTTAAAGAGACCCAGTACTTC. V is TRBV18 and J is TRBJ2-5; D perhaps matches TRBD2 (5 bases). V lost 4 bases and J 3 bases, leaving 9 bases between the germline ends. Per germline, CDR1 KGHSH and CDR2 LQKENI. The CDR3 loop spans 13 amino acids.

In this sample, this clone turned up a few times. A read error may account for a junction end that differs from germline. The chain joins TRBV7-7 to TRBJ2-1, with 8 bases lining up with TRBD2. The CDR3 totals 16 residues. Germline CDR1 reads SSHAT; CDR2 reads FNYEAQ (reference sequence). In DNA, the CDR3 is TGTGCTAGCAGCTTAGGTGAGCGGGAGTCCTACAATGAGCAGTTCTTC. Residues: CASSLGERESYNEQFF. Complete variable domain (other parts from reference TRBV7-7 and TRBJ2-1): GAGVSQSPRYKVTKRGQDVTLRCDPISSHATLYWYQQALGQGPEFLTYFNYEAQPDKSGLPSDRFSAERPEGSISTLTIQRTEQRDSAMYRCASSLGERESYNEQFFGPGTRLTVL.

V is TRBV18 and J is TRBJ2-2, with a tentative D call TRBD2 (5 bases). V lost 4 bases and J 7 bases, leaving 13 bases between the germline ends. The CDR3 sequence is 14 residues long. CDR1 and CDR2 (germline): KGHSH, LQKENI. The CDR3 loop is CASSQLVLDGELFF. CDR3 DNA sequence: TGTGCCAGCTCACAACTAGTTTTGGACGGGGAGCTGTTTTTT. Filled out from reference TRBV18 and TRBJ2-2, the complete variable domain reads NAGVMQNPRHLVRRRGQEARLRCSPMKGHSHVYWYRQLPEEGLKFMVYLQKENIIDESGMPKERFSAEFPKEGPSILRIQQVVRGDSAAYFCASSQLVLDGELFFGEGSRLTVL.

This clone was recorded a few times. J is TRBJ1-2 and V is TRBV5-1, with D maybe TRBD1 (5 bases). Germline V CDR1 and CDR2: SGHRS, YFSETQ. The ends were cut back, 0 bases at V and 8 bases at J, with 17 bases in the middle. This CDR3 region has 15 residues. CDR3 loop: CASSLAGDSLEGYTF. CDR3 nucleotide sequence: TGCGCCAGCAGCTTGGCCGGGGACTCACTAGAAGGCTACACCTTC.

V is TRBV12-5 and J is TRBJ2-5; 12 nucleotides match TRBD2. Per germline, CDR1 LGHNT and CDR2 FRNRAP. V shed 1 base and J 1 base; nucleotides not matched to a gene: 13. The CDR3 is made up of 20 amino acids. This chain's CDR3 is CASGLGPTSGGKTLQETQYF. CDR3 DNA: TGTGCTAGTGGTTTGGGACCTACTAGCGGGGGGAAAACCCTCCAAGAGACCCAGTACTTC. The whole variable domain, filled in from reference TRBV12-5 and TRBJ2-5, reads DARVTQTPRHKVTEMGQEVTMRCQPILGHNTVFWYRQTMMQGLELLAYFRNRAPLDDSGMPKDRFSAEMPDATLATLKIQPSEPRDSAVYFCASGLGPTSGGKTLQETQYFGPGTRLLVL.

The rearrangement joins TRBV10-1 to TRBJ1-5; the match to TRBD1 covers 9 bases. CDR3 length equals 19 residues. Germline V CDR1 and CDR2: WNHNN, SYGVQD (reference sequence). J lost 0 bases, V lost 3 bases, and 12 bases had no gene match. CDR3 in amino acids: CASSDAPGQGQNSNQPQHF. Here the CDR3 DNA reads TGCGCCAGCAGTGACGCACCGGGACAGGGCCAGAATAGCAATCAGCCCCAGCATTTT.

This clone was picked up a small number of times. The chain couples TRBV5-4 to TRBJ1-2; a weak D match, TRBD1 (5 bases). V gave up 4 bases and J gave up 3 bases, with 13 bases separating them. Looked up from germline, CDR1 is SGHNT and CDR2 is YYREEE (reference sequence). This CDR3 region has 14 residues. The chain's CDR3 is CASSGQRGDYGYTF. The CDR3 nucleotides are TGTGCCAGCAGCGGGCAGCGGGGCGACTATGGCTACACCTTC.

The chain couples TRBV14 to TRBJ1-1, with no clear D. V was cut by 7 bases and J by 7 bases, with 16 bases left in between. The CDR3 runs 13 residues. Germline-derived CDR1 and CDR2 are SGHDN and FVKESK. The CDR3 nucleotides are TGTGCCAGCACCCAGCGGGCAGGCATTGAAGCTTTCTTT. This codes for CASTQRAGIEAFF.

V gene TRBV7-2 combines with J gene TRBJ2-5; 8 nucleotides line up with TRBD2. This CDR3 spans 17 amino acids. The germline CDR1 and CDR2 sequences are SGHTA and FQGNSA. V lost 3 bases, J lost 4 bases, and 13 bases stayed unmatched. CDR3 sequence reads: CASSFTSGASSRETQYF. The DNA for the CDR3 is TGTGCCAGCAGCTTTACTAGCGGTGCATCCTCCCGAGAGACCCAGTACTTC.

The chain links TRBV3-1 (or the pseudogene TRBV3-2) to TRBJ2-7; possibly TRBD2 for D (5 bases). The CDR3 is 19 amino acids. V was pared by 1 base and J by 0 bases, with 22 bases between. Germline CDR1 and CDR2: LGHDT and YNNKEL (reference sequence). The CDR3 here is CASSQGSSYSVLLSYEQYF. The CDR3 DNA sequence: TGTGCCAGCAGCCAAGGTTCTAGCTACTCCGTACTCCTCTCCTACGAGCAGTACTTC.

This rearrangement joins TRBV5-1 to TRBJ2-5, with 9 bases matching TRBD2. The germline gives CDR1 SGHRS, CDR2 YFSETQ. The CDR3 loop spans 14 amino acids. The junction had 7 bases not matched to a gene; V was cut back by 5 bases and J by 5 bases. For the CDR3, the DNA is TGCGCCAGCAGAAAAGCGGGGGGTGTGGAGACCCAGTACTTC. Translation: CASRKAGGVETQYF.

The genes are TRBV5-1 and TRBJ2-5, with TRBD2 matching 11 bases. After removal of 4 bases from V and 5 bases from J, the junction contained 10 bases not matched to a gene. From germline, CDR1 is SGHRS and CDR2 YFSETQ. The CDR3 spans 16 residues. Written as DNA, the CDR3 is TGCGCCAGCAGCGCATTTAGCGGGAGGGCCGAGGAGACCCAGTACTTC. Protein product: CASSAFSGRAEETQYF. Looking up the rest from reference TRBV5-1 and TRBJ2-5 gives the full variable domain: KAGVTQTPRYLIKTRGQQVTLSCSPISGHRSVSWYQQTPGQGLQFLFEYFSETQRNKGNFPGRFSGRQFSNSRSEMNVSTLELGDSALYLCASSAFSGRAEETQYFGPGTRLLVL.

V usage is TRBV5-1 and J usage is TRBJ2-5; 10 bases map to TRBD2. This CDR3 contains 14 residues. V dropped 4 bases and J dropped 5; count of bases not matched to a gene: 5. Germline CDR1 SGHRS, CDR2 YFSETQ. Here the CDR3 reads CASSERGGRETQYF. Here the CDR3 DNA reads TGCGCCAGCAGCGAGCGGGGGGGGCGGGAGACCCAGTACTTC.

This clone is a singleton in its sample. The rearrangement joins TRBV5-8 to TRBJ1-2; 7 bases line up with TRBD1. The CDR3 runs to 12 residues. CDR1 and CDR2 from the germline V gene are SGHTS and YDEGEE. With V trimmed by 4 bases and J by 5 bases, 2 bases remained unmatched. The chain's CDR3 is CASSRQGYGYTF. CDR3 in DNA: TGTGCCAGCAGCCGACAGGGATATGGCTACACCTTC.

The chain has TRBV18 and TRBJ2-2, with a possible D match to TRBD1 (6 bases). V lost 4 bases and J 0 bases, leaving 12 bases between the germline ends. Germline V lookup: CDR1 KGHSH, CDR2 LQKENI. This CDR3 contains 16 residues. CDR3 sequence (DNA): TGTGCCAGCTCACAGAACAGGGCCACGAACACCGGGGAGCTGTTTTTT. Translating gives CASSQNRATNTGELFF.

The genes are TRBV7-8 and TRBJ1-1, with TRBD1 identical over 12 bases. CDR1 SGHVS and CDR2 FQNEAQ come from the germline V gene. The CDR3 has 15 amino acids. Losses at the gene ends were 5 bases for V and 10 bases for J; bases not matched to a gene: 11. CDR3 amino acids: CASSPGTGGSLRAFF. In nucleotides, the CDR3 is TGTGCCAGCAGCCCTGGGACAGGGGGCTCTTTACGAGCTTTCTTT.

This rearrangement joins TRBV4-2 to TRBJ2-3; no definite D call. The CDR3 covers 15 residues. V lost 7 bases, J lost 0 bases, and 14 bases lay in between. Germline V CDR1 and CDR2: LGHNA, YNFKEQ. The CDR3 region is CASTQGPTSTDTQYF. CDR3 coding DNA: TGTGCCAGCACTCAAGGCCCTACTAGCACAGATACGCAGTATTTT.

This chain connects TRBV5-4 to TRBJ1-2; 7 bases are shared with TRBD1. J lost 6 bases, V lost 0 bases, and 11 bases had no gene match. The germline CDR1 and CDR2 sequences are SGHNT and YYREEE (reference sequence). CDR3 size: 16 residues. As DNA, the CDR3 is TGTGCCAGCAGCTTGGCCAGACAGGGAGAACAGGATGGCTACACCTTC. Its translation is CASSLARQGEQDGYTF.